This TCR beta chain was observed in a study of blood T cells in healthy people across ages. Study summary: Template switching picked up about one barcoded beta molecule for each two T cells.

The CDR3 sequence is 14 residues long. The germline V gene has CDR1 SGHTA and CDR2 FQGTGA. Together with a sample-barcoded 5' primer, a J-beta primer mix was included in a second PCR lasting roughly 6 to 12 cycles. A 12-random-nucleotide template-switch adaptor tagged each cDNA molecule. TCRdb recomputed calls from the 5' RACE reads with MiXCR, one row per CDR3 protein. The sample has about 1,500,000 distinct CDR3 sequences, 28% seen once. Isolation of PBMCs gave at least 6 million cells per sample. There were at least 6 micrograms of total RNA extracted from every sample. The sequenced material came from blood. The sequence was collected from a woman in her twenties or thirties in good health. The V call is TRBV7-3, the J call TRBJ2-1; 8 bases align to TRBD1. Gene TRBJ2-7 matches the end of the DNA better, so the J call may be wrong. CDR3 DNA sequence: TGTGCCAGCAGCTATGGACAGGGCAACAATGAGCAGTACTTC. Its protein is CASSYGQGNNEQYF.